This T cell receptor (beta chain) stems from a study of radiation and T cells in renal cell carcinoma. On the study more broadly: Nephrectomy followed 15 Gy stereotactic body radiation by 4 weeks. Broader study findings: In blood, top tumor clones expanded by 2 weeks, shrinking by 4. Pretreatment tumor biopsies were lacking, so baseline clonotypes are unknown.

Time point here: baseline pretreatment blood. Treatment reported: 15 Gy SBRT to primary tumor, nephrectomy 4 weeks later. Notes on this clone: Its antigen is not identified.

Germline V gene sequence: CDR1 LNHDA, CDR2 SQIVND (reference sequence). The trim removed 6 bases at V and 6 bases at J, leaving 14 bases unmatched. The CDR3 runs 16 residues. Measured with immunoSEQ multiplex PCR; TCRdb has only the in-frame clones, and not every one. This table has 90,000 to 100,000 clones, approximately 86% appearing once. This sequence originates from a man aged 45-65 years with renal cell carcinoma. This specimen consisted of blood, obtained from a patient whose treatment included radiotherapy and nephrectomy. This chain connects TRBV19 to TRBJ1-2, with 9 bases matching TRBD1. The CDR3 region is CASSKQTGTGFNGYTF. The CDR3 DNA sequence: TGTGCCAGTAGCAAACAAACCGGGACAGGGTTTAATGGCTACACCTTC.